The TCR beta chain under discussion was sequenced for a study of CD8+ T cells in alopecia areata. Regarding the study as a whole: It was lesional scalp, especially alopecia totalis/universalis, that showed higher clonality than normal scalp.

Cell sorting on a FACSAria was used to separate CD4+ and CD8+ T cells from the PBMCs. CDR3 length: 12 residues. Germline CDR1 reads MNHNS; CDR2 reads SASEGT. V was pared by 7 bases and J by 6 bases, with 13 bases between. As for this clone: No antigen is known for it.

Sequencing used cDNA as its template, made by extracting RNA and reverse transcribing it. TCRdb's copy holds only in-frame clones and misses some; the assay was immunoSEQ multiplex PCR. The table has around 100,000 clones, 55% seen once. This clonotype was obtained from a human donor in good health. Input material: CD4+ T cells sorted from blood. The gene calls are TRBV6-1 and TRBJ2-7, with D perhaps TRBD2 (5 bases). The CDR3 spells CASTVHRGEQYF. Here the CDR3 DNA reads TGTGCCAGCACCGTCCACCGGGGCGAGCAGTACTTC.